This TCR beta chain was captured in a study of T cell responses to AZD1222 COVID-19 vaccine. Measured with immunoSEQ multiplex PCR; TCRdb has only the in-frame clones, and not every one. The data contain roughly 150,000 clones, around 93% of them singletons. Germline CDR1 is KGHDR and CDR2 is SFDVKD. V shed 10 bases and J 5 bases; nucleotides not matched to a gene: 4. The CDR3 extends over 13 amino acids. Comments on this clone: The antigen remains undetermined.

General study results and limits: Spike-specific TCR breadth and depth went up after people got two AZD1222 doses. Vaccine-related CD4 TCRs covered spike, predominating at 160-218 and 743-854. The donor group comprised mostly white British people and more females; the analysis possibly underestimated clonal diversity.

The sequence derives from an adult in good health. The V gene is TRBV24-1, the J gene TRBJ2-3; 11 nucleotides align to TRBD2. Sample: peripheral blood, taken on day 0 of AZD1222 vaccination. Here the CDR3 reads CATQLAGEDTQYF. CDR3 bases: TGTGCCACGCAACTAGCGGGGGAAGATACGCAGTATTTT.